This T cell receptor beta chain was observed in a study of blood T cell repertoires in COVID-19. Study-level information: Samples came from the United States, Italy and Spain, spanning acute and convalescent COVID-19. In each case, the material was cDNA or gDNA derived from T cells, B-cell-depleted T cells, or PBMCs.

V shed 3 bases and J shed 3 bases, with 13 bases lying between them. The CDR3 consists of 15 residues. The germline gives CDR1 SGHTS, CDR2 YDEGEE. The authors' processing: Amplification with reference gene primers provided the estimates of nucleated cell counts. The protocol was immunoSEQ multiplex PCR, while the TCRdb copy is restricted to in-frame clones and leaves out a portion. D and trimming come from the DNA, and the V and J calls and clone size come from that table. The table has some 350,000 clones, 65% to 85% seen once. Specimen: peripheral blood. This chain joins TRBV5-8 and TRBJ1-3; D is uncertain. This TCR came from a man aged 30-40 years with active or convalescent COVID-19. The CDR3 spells CASSWAGRYGNTIYF. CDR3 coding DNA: TGTGCCAGCAGCTGGGCGGGCCGTTATGGAAACACCATATATTTT.